These 32 T cell receptor beta chains were sequenced from one sample in a study of blood T cell repertoires in COVID-19. Profiled with immunoSEQ multiplex PCR; TCRdb holds only in-frame clones, not every one. The table shows some 250,000 clones, with roughly 91% occurring only once. Sequencing was carried out using PBMCs or T cells enriched from blood (not recorded which). These receptor sequences come from a man in his forties who had recovered from COVID-19.

This chain links TRBV19 with TRBJ2-3; D possibly corresponds to TRBD2 (6 bases). CDR1 is LNHDA, CDR2 SQIVND, per germline (reference sequence). This CDR3 spans 16 amino acids. Trimming took 3 bases from V and 0 from J, leaving 13 bases between them. CDR3 loop: CASSIPSGPSTDTQYF. CDR3 DNA: TGTGCCAGTAGTATCCCCAGCGGGCCAAGCACAGATACGCAGTATTTT.

The CDR3 sequence is CASSSGLAGGRETQYF. The CDR3 DNA reads TGTGCCAGCAGCTCGGGACTAGCGGGGGGGAGGGAGACCCAGTACTTC. The V call is TRBV11-2, the J call TRBJ2-5, with TRBD2 identical over 16 bases. CDR1 is SGHAT and CDR2 is FQNNGV in the germline V gene. The V segment lost 4 bases and the J segment 5 bases; nucleotides outside the gene matches: 4. This CDR3 contains 16 residues.

This chain uses TRBV6-5 with TRBJ1-1, with a tentative D call TRBD1 (6 bases). The CDR3 extends over 14 amino acids. CDR1 MNHEY and CDR2 SVGAGI come from the germline V gene. Trimming stripped 2 bases from V and 4 bases from J, with 11 bases between. The CDR3 sequence is CASSYQGLGTEAFF. The CDR3 bases are TGTGCCAGCAGTTACCAGGGGCTAGGCACTGAAGCTTTCTTT.

This clone was detected once. The chain combines TRBV18 with TRBJ1-2; the match to TRBD1 covers 8 bases. Germline CDR1 reads KGHSH; CDR2 reads LQKENI. V shed 1 base, J shed 6 bases, and the junction held 13 bases outside the gene matches. The CDR3 is 17 amino acids. CDR3: CASSPLSGQGMKDGYTF. CDR3 in DNA: TGTGCCAGCTCACCACTCTCAGGACAGGGCATGAAGGATGGCTACACCTTC.

This clone was recorded a few times. This chain uses TRBV6-5 with TRBJ1-2, with 7 bases fitting TRBD1. CDR3 size: 16 residues. Germline V gene lookup returns CDR1 MNHEY and CDR2 SVGAGI. Losses at the gene ends were 0 bases for V and 2 bases for J; bases not matched to a gene: 6. The CDR3 nucleotides read TGTGCCAGCAGTTACTCAGGGACAGATACGAACTATGGCTACACCTTC. It codes for CASSYSGTDTNYGYTF.

The table lists this clone with a few counts. The DNA for the CDR3 is TGTGCCAGCAGCCATTGGGGACTTGGAGGCTACAATGAGCAGTTCTTC. Translating it yields CASSHWGLGGYNEQFF. The V gene is TRBV28, the J gene TRBJ2-1; D is possibly TRBD2 (6 bases). With 6 bases removed from V and 3 bases from J, the gap between germline ends came to 18 bases. From germline, CDR1 is MDHEN and CDR2 SYDVKM. The CDR3 sequence is 16 residues long.

The genes are TRBV5-1 and TRBJ2-2; D possibly corresponds to TRBD2 (6 bases). The V end lost 0 bases, the J end lost 7 bases, and 16 bases lay between the germline ends. Germline loops: CDR1 SGHRS, CDR2 YFSETQ. CDR3 length equals 16 residues. CDR3 loop: CASSLVLTGGLGELFF. CDR3 bases: TGCGCCAGCAGCTTGGTTCTTACAGGAGGGCTCGGGGAGCTGTTTTTT.

The chain joins TRBV10-3 to TRBJ1-5; 7 bases are a match to TRBD1. CDR1 is ENHRY, CDR2 SYGVKD, per germline. Unmatched junction bases numbered 1, after V lost 3 bases and J lost 5 bases. The CDR3 is made up of 13 amino acids. The DNA of the CDR3 is TGTGCCATCAGTGAAACAGGGGATCAGCCCCAGCATTTT. Its protein is CAISETGDQPQHF.

The CDR3 DNA reads TGTGCCAGCAGCGTATCACAGGGGGCAGGGGGCTACACCTTC. Translated, it gives CASSVSQGAGGYTF. The V call is TRBV5-4, the J call TRBJ1-2; 9 bases match TRBD1. CDR3 length equals 14 residues. Germline V gives CDR1 SGHNT, CDR2 YYREEE (reference sequence). J was trimmed by 8 bases and V by 4 bases; bases with no gene match: 9.

CDR3 nucleotide sequence: TGTGCCAGCAGTTTATTGGCCCGGACTAGCGGTTCCTACGAGCAGTACTTC. Translated: CASSLLARTSGSYEQYF. The chain has TRBV28 and TRBJ2-7; 10 nucleotides line up with TRBD2. Germline trimming cut 1 base from V and 1 base from J; bases unmatched to any gene: 7. In germline, CDR1 is MDHEN, CDR2 SYDVKM. This CDR3 is 17 amino acids long.

V gene TRBV13 combines with J gene TRBJ2-5; D call uncertain. CDR1 and CDR2 (germline): PRHDT, FYEKMQ (reference sequence). The CDR3 totals 14 residues. The ends were cut back, 1 base at V and 1 base at J, with 7 bases in the middle. CDR3 in amino acids: CASSLDESQETQYF. CDR3 DNA: TGTGCCAGCAGCTTAGACGAGTCCCAAGAGACCCAGTACTTC. The full variable domain, with the rest looked up from reference TRBV13 and TRBJ2-5, is AAGVIQSPRHLIKEKRETATLKCYPIPRHDTVYWYQQGPGQDPQFLISFYEKMQSDKGSIPDRFSAQQFSDYHSELNMSSLELGDSALYFCASSLDESQETQYFGPGTRLLVL.

The chain is built from TRBV14 and TRBJ1-1; D unclear. Per germline, CDR1 SGHDN and CDR2 FVKESK. The CDR3 has 13 amino acids. Trimming cost V 4 bases and J 1 base, with 7 bases left between them. In DNA, the CDR3 is TGTGCCAGCAGCCTGGACTGGAACACTGAAGCTTTCTTT. Its protein is CASSLDWNTEAFF.

This clone appeared once. The chain links TRBV10-3 to TRBJ2-7; D unclear. Germline lookup yields CDR1 ENHRY and CDR2 SYGVKD. The length of the CDR3 is 13 residues. With 0 bases removed from V and 3 bases from J, the gap between germline ends came to 6 bases. The CDR3, as DNA: TGTGCCATCAGTGAGTCTTTCTACTACGAGCAGTACTTC. Translated: CAISESFYYEQYF.

The chain links TRBV7-6 to TRBJ1-3; 9 bases fit TRBD1. In germline, CDR1 is SGHVS, CDR2 FNYEAQ. Trimming at V came to 5 bases and at J to 3 bases, leaving 5 bases not matched to a gene. The CDR3 loop spans 15 amino acids. The CDR3 DNA follows: TGTGCCAGCAGCCGAGACAGGGGGGGTGGAAACACCATATATTTT. As protein: CASSRDRGGGNTIYF.

The gene calls are TRBV6-6 and TRBJ1-4; no clear D gene. The CDR3 length is 15 residues. V gave up 2 bases and J gave up 12 bases, with 19 bases separating them. The germline V gene has CDR1 MNHNY and CDR2 SVGAGI (reference sequence). In nucleotides, the CDR3 is TGTGCCAGCAGTTACCTAAATGTCGTTCCGGTGGAACTGTTTTTT. This gives the protein CASSYLNVVPVELFF.

The V call is TRBV27, the J call TRBJ1-2; D unresolved. Trimming left V 5 bases short and J 0 bases short, with 10 bases between. CDR1 is MNHEY, CDR2 SMNVEV, per germline (reference sequence). This CDR3 spans 14 amino acids. The CDR3 loop is CASSLDGANYGYTF. The CDR3 DNA is TGTGCCAGCAGTCTGGACGGGGCTAACTATGGCTACACCTTC.

The chain has TRBV11-1 and TRBJ2-1, with 9 positions matching TRBD2. The ends lost 6 bases at V and 3 bases at J; junction bases unmatched: 6. The CDR3 contains 15 residues. Germline lookup yields CDR1 SGHAT and CDR2 FQDESV (reference sequence). The CDR3 reads CASSFSGSSYNEQFF. DNA for the CDR3: TGTGCCAGCAGTTTTAGCGGGAGTAGCTACAATGAGCAGTTCTTC.

J is TRBJ1-5 and V is TRBV11-1, with D unresolved. The CDR3 sequence is 13 residues long. V lost 2 bases to trimming and J lost 4 bases, with 6 bases between them. From germline, CDR1 is SGHAT and CDR2 FQDESV (reference sequence). In nucleotides, the CDR3 is TGTGCCAGCAGCTTACAGGCGAATCAGCCCCAGCATTTT. Its translation: CASSLQANQPQHF.

In the case of this clone: Other DNA sequences in this specimen translate into the identical CDR3. V and J are TRBV20-1 and TRBJ2-7; the D is unclear. CDR3 length: 11 residues. Per germline, CDR1 DFQATT and CDR2 SNEGSKA (reference sequence). Trimming stripped 3 bases from V and 2 bases from J, with 5 bases between. The CDR3 nucleotides are TGCAGTGCTAGGACAACCTACGAGCAGTACTTC. Its translation is CSARTTYEQYF.

This rearrangement joins TRBV11-1 to TRBJ1-1; D is uncertain. The germline gives CDR1 SGHAT, CDR2 FQDESV (reference sequence). With 8 bases removed from V and 3 bases from J, the gap between germline ends came to 7 bases. The CDR3 is 11 residues long. Here the CDR3 reads CASSRYTEAFF. CDR3 coding DNA: TGTGCCAGCTCTAGGTACACTGAAGCTTTCTTT.

CDR3 loop: CASSFRRYTDTQYF. The CDR3 DNA reads TGTGCCAGCAGTTTCCGGCGGTACACAGATACGCAGTATTTT. The chain has TRBV28 and TRBJ2-3; D remains ambiguous. V lost 3 bases to trimming and J lost 2 bases, with 9 bases between them. The CDR3 spans 14 residues. CDR1 MDHEN and CDR2 SYDVKM come from the germline V gene.

Only one count was recorded for this clone. The genes are TRBV9 and TRBJ2-2; 9 nucleotides line up with TRBD2. V gave up 0 bases and J gave up 3 bases; unmatched junction bases: 3. The CDR3 has 16 amino acids. CDR1 is SGDLS and CDR2 is YYNGEE in the germline V gene. The CDR3 region has the DNA TGTGCCAGCAGCGTAGGGGCTAGCGGGGACACCGGGGAGCTGTTTTTT. This codes for CASSVGASGDTGELFF.

The gene calls are TRBV27 and TRBJ1-5; D unresolved. There are 13 residues in the CDR3. The V end was cut by 6 bases, the J end by 4 bases, with 10 bases between. Germline V gene lookup returns CDR1 MNHEY and CDR2 SMNVEV (reference sequence). This CDR3 reads CASRPAGNQPQHF. In DNA, the CDR3 is TGTGCCAGCAGGCCCGCAGGAAATCAGCCCCAGCATTTT.

This clone has a single count. The V and J genes are TRBV10-3 and TRBJ1-2, with TRBD1 matching over 9 bases. Unmatched junction bases numbered 10, after V lost 3 bases and J lost 2 bases. The length of the CDR3 is 17 residues. Germline V gene lookup returns CDR1 ENHRY and CDR2 SYGVKD. The CDR3 here is CAISDLTGTGTNYGYTF. The CDR3 region has the DNA TGTGCCATCAGTGACCTCACCGGGACAGGGACGAACTATGGCTACACCTTC.

The V gene is TRBV27, the J gene TRBJ1-2; the D gene is possibly TRBD1 (6 bases). The CDR3 sequence is 14 residues long. Germline lookup yields CDR1 MNHEY and CDR2 SMNVEV (reference sequence). Trimming cost V 5 bases and J 5 bases, with 15 bases left between them. The CDR3 protein is CASSPLGQGYGYTF. CDR3 coding DNA: TGTGCCAGCAGTCCCCTGGGGCAGGGGTATGGCTACACCTTC.

The gene calls are TRBV18 and TRBJ1-3, with D possibly matching TRBD1 (6 bases). The germline V gene has CDR1 KGHSH and CDR2 LQKENI. The CDR3 totals 15 residues. V shed 6 bases and J shed 0 bases, with 12 bases lying between them. The CDR3: CASSAQGNSGNTIYF. The CDR3 DNA follows: TGTGCCAGCTCGGCGCAGGGGAACTCTGGAAACACCATATATTTT.

This clone was found many times. The V and J genes are TRBV29-1 and TRBJ1-5; D is ambiguous. The CDR3 covers 13 residues. V was shortened by 5 bases and J by 0 bases, with 8 bases between the two germline ends. Germline assignment: CDR1 SQVTM and CDR2 ANQGSEA. The DNA of the CDR3 is TGCAGCGTTCAGACTGTTAGCAATCAGCCCCAGCATTTT. Translated: CSVQTVSNQPQHF.

This chain joins TRBV10-3 and TRBJ2-1; the D gene is possibly TRBD2 (5 bases). Germline V gene data show CDR1 as ENHRY and CDR2 as SYGVKD. Trimming stripped 2 bases from V and 5 bases from J, with 13 bases between. CDR3 length equals 15 residues. Here the CDR3 reads CAISEGSGTNNEQFF. The CDR3 nucleotides read TGTGCCATCAGTGAGGGGAGCGGAACGAACAATGAGCAGTTCTTC.

The chain recombines TRBV11-2 with TRBJ2-7, with a weak D call TRBD2 (5 bases). Deletions cut 0 bases from V and 4 bases from J, with 10 bases between. CDR3 length: 14 residues. Germline lookup yields CDR1 SGHAT and CDR2 FQNNGV. The CDR3 region is CASSLDGMGYEQYF. CDR3 bases: TGTGCCAGCAGCTTAGACGGGATGGGGTACGAGCAGTACTTC.

The chain carries TRBV5-8 and TRBJ2-5; D may be TRBD1 (6 bases). Germline V gene data show CDR1 as SGHTS and CDR2 as YDEGEE. With 1 base removed from V and 2 bases from J, the gap between germline ends came to 12 bases. There are 15 residues in the CDR3. The CDR3 here is CASSLLGHSQETQYF. CDR3 bases: TGTGCCAGCAGCTTGCTGGGACACTCTCAAGAGACCCAGTACTTC.

The chain employs TRBV5-1 and TRBJ2-3; 10 bases agree with TRBD2. Trimming took 0 bases from V and 0 from J; bases not matched to a gene: 7. The germline V gene encodes CDR1 SGHRS and CDR2 YFSETQ. This CDR3 has 18 amino acids. The CDR3 region has the DNA TGCGCCAGCAGCTTGGTGTTAGCGGGGGGCCTTAGCACAGATACGCAGTATTTT. Translation: CASSLVLAGGLSTDTQYF.

The rearrangement links TRBV9 to TRBJ1-1; D is undetermined. Trimming left V 6 bases short and J 3 bases short, with 12 bases between. The CDR3 loop spans 13 amino acids. Germline assignment: CDR1 SGDLS and CDR2 YYNGEE. The CDR3 DNA sequence: TGTGCCAGCACGCGGGGTCCGGACACTGAAGCTTTCTTT. Translation: CASTRGPDTEAFF.